The sequence of this T cell receptor (beta chain) was determined in a study of T cell responses to AZD1222 COVID-19 vaccine. Assay: immunoSEQ multiplex PCR; the TCRdb copy retains only in-frame clones and omits some. The data contain 130,000 to 150,000 clones, approximately 86% of them singletons. CDR3 length: 15 residues. The junction had 1 base not matched to a gene; V was cut back by 2 bases and J by 2 bases. The germline V gene encodes CDR1 SGHRS and CDR2 YFSETQ. Turning to this clone: In the same sample, other DNA sequences code for this CDR3.

The origin of this receptor is an adult who received the AZD1222 COVID-19 vaccine. The specimen was peripheral blood, collected 28 days after the second AZD1222 dose. The V and J genes are TRBV5-1 and TRBJ1-1, with 12 positions matching TRBD1. CDR3 sequence reads: CASSLGTGGNTEAFF. The CDR3 region has the DNA TGCGCCAGCAGCTTAGGGACAGGGGGCAACACTGAAGCTTTCTTT.